These T cell receptor beta chains were read from a single sample in a study of cytomegalovirus exposure and HLA in healthy donors. Sequencing was performed with immunoSEQ multiplex PCR; in TCRdb, only in-frame clones are kept and a portion is missing. The sample includes over 100,000 clones, roughly two thirds of them seen just once. Sequences were obtained from PBMCs. These TCRs come from a man in his forties in good health and CMV-seronegative. The CDR3 runs from the conserved cysteine through the conserved F or W. The order of the fields is D gene, V gene, J gene, clone size, CDR3 DNA, CDR3 protein. The D gene is left open where the match is weak. Only some rows state a clone size, as once, few, many or a class for expanded clones.

d_gene: -; v_gene: TRBV5-5; j_gene: TRBJ1-2; abundance: -; CDR3nt: TGTGCCAGCAGCAGCTTGGGTGGGACACACAACTATGGCTACACCTTC; CDR3aa: CASSSLGGTHNYGYTF
d_gene: -; v_gene: TRBV7-2; j_gene: TRBJ2-7; abundance: -; CDR3nt: TGTGCCAGCAGCTCATACGGGTTCTCCTACGAGCAGTACTTC; CDR3aa: CASSSYGFSYEQYF
d_gene: TRBD2; v_gene: TRBV7-2; j_gene: TRBJ2-3; abundance: -; CDR3nt: TGTGCCAGCAGCCCACTAGCGGGGGGCGCCACAGATACGCAGTATTTT; CDR3aa: CASSPLAGGATDTQYF
d_gene: TRBD1; v_gene: TRBV4-3; j_gene: TRBJ1-1; abundance: once; CDR3nt: TGCGCCAGCAGCCCCACAGGGGGGGACACTGAAGCTTTCTTT; CDR3aa: CASSPTGGDTEAFF
d_gene: TRBD2; v_gene: TRBV7-9; j_gene: TRBJ2-1; abundance: once; CDR3nt: TGTGCCAGCAGCCCTACACTAGCGGGGGGCTACAATGAGCAGTTCTTC; CDR3aa: CASSPTLAGGYNEQFF
d_gene: TRBD1; v_gene: TRBV5-4; j_gene: TRBJ2-4; abundance: -; CDR3nt: TGTGCCAGCAGCTTGGGGGACAGGGGGCATGAGTTTAACATTCAGTACTTC; CDR3aa: CASSLGDRGHEFNIQYF
d_gene: -; v_gene: TRBV7-9; j_gene: TRBJ1-6; abundance: -; CDR3nt: TGTGCCAGCAGCTTAGACCAGGGGAATTCACCCCTCCACTTT; CDR3aa: CASSLDQGNSPLHF
d_gene: TRBD2; v_gene: TRBV11-2; j_gene: TRBJ2-5; abundance: -; CDR3nt: TGTGCCAGCAGCTTAGTCCGGGGGGGCCCAGAGACCCAGTACTTC; CDR3aa: CASSLVRGGPETQYF
d_gene: TRBD1; v_gene: TRBV27; j_gene: TRBJ2-1; abundance: -; CDR3nt: TGTGCCAGCAGTTTAAAGGGGGCGCTTACTGAGCAGTTCTTC; CDR3aa: CASSLKGALTEQFF
d_gene: -; v_gene: TRBV27; j_gene: TRBJ2-7; abundance: -; CDR3nt: TGTGCCAGCAGTCAAGAGAGAACCGAGGTAGACGAGCAGTACTTC; CDR3aa: CASSQERTEVDEQYF
d_gene: -; v_gene: TRBV2; j_gene: TRBJ1-5; abundance: few; CDR3nt: TGTGCCAGCAGTGGCCCGGGGGGAAGCAATCAGCCCCAGCATTTT; CDR3aa: CASSGPGGSNQPQHF
d_gene: TRBD2; v_gene: TRBV9; j_gene: TRBJ2-3; abundance: -; CDR3nt: TGTGCCAGCAGCACTAGCGGGGGGGCCGCAGATACGCAGTATTTT; CDR3aa: CASSTSGGAADTQYF
d_gene: TRBD1; v_gene: TRBV18; j_gene: TRBJ1-1; abundance: -; CDR3nt: TGTGCCAGCTCACAGGGGGCGTTCTCTGAAGCTTTCTTT; CDR3aa: CASSQGAFSEAFF
d_gene: TRBD1; v_gene: TRBV2; j_gene: TRBJ2-2; abundance: -; CDR3nt: TGTGCCAGCAGTGTACAGGGGTCCGGCGGGGAGCTGTTTTTT; CDR3aa: CASSVQGSGGELFF